This entry describes one T cell receptor beta chain. Its specificity is unknown. Researchers ran the PCR with 60 Vbeta and 13 Jbeta primers. The protocol was immunoSEQ multiplex PCR, while the TCRdb copy is restricted to in-frame clones and leaves out a portion. The table lists some 130,000 clones, 70% to 75% of them singletons, with about 7.3% in the top ten. The data stem from a study of cytomegalovirus exposure and HLA in healthy donors. General study findings and limits: Some public TCRs appeared in many individuals, while most sequences were rare. Within an earlier analysis, most TCR beta V segments proved productive either about 90% or about 30% of the time. A later analysis linked a missense DCLRE1C variant to TCR beta V- and J-gene trimming.

Germline CDR1 SGHAT, CDR2 FQNNGV. The V gene end was trimmed by 5 bases and the J gene end by 3 bases; junction bases not matched to a gene: 15. The CDR3 extends over 19 amino acids. Sequencing used PBMCs. The chain carries TRBV11-2 and TRBJ2-2, with 10 bases fitting TRBD2. This clonotype originated in a male donor in good health and CMV-seronegative. As DNA, the CDR3 is TGTGCCAGCAGCCCGTTTCTAGCGGGAGCAAGGGGAGACACCGGGGAGCTGTTTTTT. Amino acid sequence: CASSPFLAGARGDTGELFF.